A single sample is the source of the 8 T cell receptor beta chains below, sequenced in a study of cytomegalovirus exposure and HLA in healthy donors. Primers included in the PCR were 60 Vbeta and 13 Jbeta primers. Measured with immunoSEQ multiplex PCR; TCRdb has only the in-frame clones, and not every one. The repertoire holds roughly 190,000 clones, under 85% seen once, with 1.6% in the top ten. The material sequenced was PBMCs. The receptors here all came from a woman younger than 35 in good health and CMV-seronegative.

The V call is TRBV28, the J call TRBJ1-3; 8 bases are a match to TRBD1. This CDR3 has 16 residues. J lost 3 bases, V lost 4 bases, and 8 bases had no gene match. Germline V gives CDR1 MDHEN, CDR2 SYDVKM. In DNA form, the CDR3 reads TGTGCCAGCAGTTCGTTTCAGGGGGCGAGTGGAAACACCATATATTTT. This codes for CASSSFQGASGNTIYF.

This rearrangement joins TRBV7-9 to TRBJ1-1; TRBD1 matches 7 bases. The CDR3 length is 14 residues. The V gene's germline CDR1 is SEHNR and CDR2 FQNEAQ (reference sequence). V trimming: 6 bases; J trimming: 10 bases; junction bases outside the gene matches: 14. For the CDR3, the DNA is TGTGCCAGCAGGTCTCTCTCTCATCACAGGGGAGCTTTCTTT. Its translation: CASRSLSHHRGAFF.

The chain recombines TRBV30 with TRBJ1-1, with 7 nucleotides matching TRBD1. The CDR3 contains 15 residues. The V segment lost 0 bases and the J segment 4 bases; nucleotides outside the gene matches: 8. Germline lookup yields CDR1 GTSNPN and CDR2 SVGIG (reference sequence). The CDR3 loop is CAWSVLGRGITEAFF. CDR3 bases: TGTGCCTGGAGTGTCTTGGGCAGGGGGATCACTGAAGCTTTCTTT.

The rearrangement joins TRBV5-1 to TRBJ2-2; no firm D call. The CDR3 loop spans 13 amino acids. V was trimmed by 6 bases and J by 5 bases, leaving 11 bases between them. CDR1 is SGHRS, CDR2 YFSETQ, per germline. The DNA for the CDR3 is TGCGCCAGCAATAACTCTCCGACCGGGGAGCTGTTTTTT. This translates into CASNNSPTGELFF.

The V and J genes are TRBV2 and TRBJ1-4; D is possibly TRBD1 (5 bases). V lost 6 bases to trimming and J lost 7 bases, with 12 bases between them. The germline V gene has CDR1 SNHLY and CDR2 FYNNEI. CDR3 size: 13 residues. The DNA of the CDR3 is TGTGCCAGCAGACCGGGGGTGGCTGAAAAACTGTTTTTT. Residues: CASRPGVAEKLFF.

The chain carries TRBV25-1 and TRBJ1-1; 7 bases fit TRBD1. J gave up 4 bases and V 5 bases, and 1 base lay outside the gene matches. The CDR3 sequence is 12 residues long. Germline V gene sequence: CDR1 MGHDK, CDR2 SYGVNS. CDR3 sequence: CASSPGGTEAFF. CDR3 bases: TGTGCCAGCAGTCCAGGGGGCACTGAAGCTTTCTTT.

This chain joins TRBV30 and TRBJ2-1, with 9 bases identical to TRBD2. There are 16 residues in the CDR3. Germline loops: CDR1 GTSNPN, CDR2 SVGIG (reference sequence). With 0 bases clipped from V and 2 bases from J, the junction kept 5 bases outside the gene matches. The CDR3 sequence is CAWSVGLAGAYNEQFF. CDR3 bases: TGTGCCTGGAGTGTAGGTTTAGCGGGGGCCTACAATGAGCAGTTCTTC. Using reference TRBV30 and TRBJ2-1 for the parts outside the CDR3, the full variable domain is SQTIHQWPATLVQPVGSPLSLECTVEGTSNPNLYWYRQAAGRGLQLLFYSVGIGQISSEVPQNLSASRPQDRQFILSSKKLLLSDSGFYLCAWSVGLAGAYNEQFFGPGTRLTVL.

The chain combines TRBV6-1 with TRBJ2-3; tentative D call: TRBD1 (5 bases). Trimming left V 3 bases short and J 3 bases short, with 13 bases between. The CDR3 contains 15 residues. Germline-derived CDR1 and CDR2 are MNHNS and SASEGT. CDR3 DNA sequence: TGTGCCAGCAGTGAGACCATCCAGGGAACAGATACGCAGTATTTT. It translates to CASSETIQGTDTQYF.